One sample yielded the 9 T cell receptor beta chains listed below, sequenced in a study of somatic mutations in cytotoxic T cells in rheumatoid arthritis. Data came from immunoSEQ multiplex PCR; TCRdb stores just in-frame clones and leaves some out. The sample holds more than 3,500 clones, 75% to 85% seen once. The sample consisted of CD8+ T cells sorted from blood. These receptors came from an adult with rheumatoid arthritis.

This clone appeared a few times. The V gene is TRBV6-5, the J gene TRBJ2-7, with 8 bases lining up with TRBD1. This CDR3 region has 15 residues. CDR1 and CDR2 (germline): MNHEY, SVGAGI. With 3 bases clipped from V and 3 bases from J, the junction kept 7 bases outside the gene matches. The CDR3 coding sequence is TGTGCCAGCAGTTATGGCAGGGGGCATGGCTACGAGCAGTACTTC. Encoded protein: CASSYGRGHGYEQYF.

The rearrangement joins TRBV9 to TRBJ1-1; the D gene is possibly TRBD1 (5 bases). CDR3 length: 12 amino acids. The germline V and J ends were trimmed by 3 bases and 8 bases, with 11 bases remaining between them. CDR1 and CDR2 (germline): SGDLS, YYNGEE. CDR3 DNA: TGTGCCAGCAGCGCCCCGGGGACGGAAGCTTTCTTT. Protein product: CASSAPGTEAFF.

The chain joins TRBV10-3 to TRBJ1-2; perhaps TRBD1 as D (5 bases). Germline loops: CDR1 ENHRY, CDR2 SYGVKD. V was trimmed by 2 bases and J by 6 bases, leaving 19 bases between them. The CDR3 is 16 amino acids. This CDR3 is CAISETPGPKGDGYTF. CDR3 sequence (DNA): TGTGCCATCAGTGAGACCCCGGGACCCAAGGGAGATGGCTACACCTTC.

This clone is large (0.1 to 1%). The V and J genes are TRBV6-6 and TRBJ1-5, with a tentative D call TRBD1 (5 bases). V gave up 6 bases and J gave up 5 bases, with 14 bases separating them. Germline CDR1 and CDR2: MNHNY and SVGAGI (reference sequence). The CDR3 spans 14 residues. CDR3 residues: CASRSGWGDQPQHF. In DNA, the CDR3 is TGTGCCAGCAGATCAGGCTGGGGGGATCAGCCCCAGCATTTT.

The genes are TRBV4-1 and TRBJ2-3; 11 nucleotides align to TRBD1. The germline V gene encodes CDR1 MGHRA and CDR2 YSYEKL. Germline trimming cut 6 bases from V and 4 bases from J; bases unmatched to any gene: 6. The CDR3 contains 15 residues. CDR3 in DNA: TGCGCCAGCAGTCCGGACAGGGGGCTCGCAGATACGCAGTATTTT. Its protein is CASSPDRGLADTQYF.

The chain couples TRBV5-4 to TRBJ2-3; 11 bases line up with TRBD2. J was trimmed by 6 bases and V by 2 bases; bases with no gene match: 5. The CDR3 is 15 amino acids. CDR1 is SGHNT and CDR2 is YYREEE in the germline V gene (reference sequence). The CDR3 sequence: CASSFSGGAIDTQYF. DNA for the CDR3: TGTGCCAGCAGCTTTAGCGGGGGGGCGATCGATACGCAGTATTTT.

The chain carries TRBV29-1 and TRBJ1-3; D may be TRBD1 (5 bases). The V gene's germline CDR1 is SQVTM and CDR2 ANQGSEA. This CDR3 comprises 13 residues. V lost 3 bases and J 2 bases, leaving 8 bases between the germline ends. CDR3: CSVEAGAGNTIYF. The CDR3 DNA reads TGCAGCGTTGAGGCGGGGGCTGGAAACACCATATATTTT.

The chain employs TRBV6-1 and TRBJ1-1; weak D call: TRBD1 (6 bases). CDR1 MNHNS and CDR2 SASEGT come from the germline V gene. The ends were cut back, 4 bases at V and 6 bases at J, with 21 bases in the middle. This CDR3 is built from 16 residues. DNA of the CDR3: TGTGCCAGCAGTGTTCTAGGGGGACGGGGAAACGCTGAAGCTTTCTTT. Amino acid sequence: CASSVLGGRGNAEAFF.

This clone was recorded once. This chain connects TRBV7-9 to TRBJ1-3; no firm D call. Germline V gene sequence: CDR1 SEHNR, CDR2 FQNEAQ (reference sequence). CDR3 length equals 14 residues. V was pared by 5 bases and J by 6 bases, with 14 bases between. CDR3 amino acids: CASSPSWEENTIYF. CDR3 bases: TGTGCCAGCAGCCCCAGCTGGGAGGAAAACACCATATATTTT.